These 2 T cell receptor beta chains were sequenced from one sample in a study of T cells in Graves' hyperthyroidism and ophthalmopathy. Regions amplified from RNA transcripts were the TCR beta CDR3 regions. The HTBI primer set drove a first-round RT-PCR of the TCR CDR3. TCRdb reprocessed the multiplex PCR reads with MiXCR, giving one entry per CDR3 protein. The data hold about 400,000 distinct CDR3 sequences, with approximately 25% observed a single time. Sequenced material: blood. These receptors all come from a man aged 50 to 59 with Graves' hyperthyroidism.

This clonotype was seen only a few times. The gene calls are TRBV18 and TRBJ2-4, with D possibly being TRBD1 or TRBD2 (5 bases each). There are 17 residues in the CDR3. V shed 3 bases and J shed 1 base, with 16 bases lying between them. Germline CDR1 is KGHSH and CDR2 is LQKENI. CDR3 DNA: TGTGCCAGCTCACCGTGGAATTTGGGGGAGGCCAAAAACATTCAGTACTTC. It is translated as CASSPWNLGEAKNIQYF.

This sequence joins TRBV4-1 and TRBJ2-3, with D perhaps matching TRBD1 or TRBD2 (5 bases each). Germline CDR1 and CDR2: MGHRA and YSYEKL. The CDR3 covers 15 residues. Trimming left V 0 bases short and J 0 bases short, with 7 bases between. The CDR3 loop reads CASSQDGDSTDTQYF. DNA for the CDR3: TGCGCCAGCAGCCAAGACGGGGACAGCACAGATACGCAGTATTTT.